A single TCR beta chain is shown here with its context. Its antigen is currently not known. No much larger clone exists at a distance of one base, and base qualities are not known. The data originate from a study of T cell responses to AZD1222 COVID-19 vaccine (dated by TCRdb to about 2021). General notes on the study: A total of over 230 trial participants underwent TCR sequencing, of whom about 200 had received two doses of AZD1222 and around 25 had received two doses of the MenACWY control vaccine. Trial participants were enrolled by age into subgroups of 18-55, 56-69 and 70-plus years, and about 150, 27 and 61 TCR-sequenced participants, respectively, were included in these subgroups.

The CDR3 regions of human TCRbeta chains were subjected to immunosequencing. Regarding the original processing steps: TCRs in the repertoires were matched against a reference library of SARS-CoV-2-specific TCRs that had been generated with the MIRA antigen-specificity platform. Breadth was defined as the fraction of unique TCRs that were SARS-CoV-2-associated. Depth was defined as the fraction of total T cells that were SARS-CoV-2-associated. Using the MIRA data, each spike-specific TCR was assigned both to the spike region to which the TCR was reactive and to a CD4 or CD8 class. Log10-transformed breadth and depth values were compared by one-way ANOVA with Sidak's multiple comparisons tests. TCRdb re-hosts the immuneACCESS table, in-frame sequences only. Its copies lack some clones; in the studies checked, an unresolved V gene accounts for under half of them, and the cause for the rest is not known. From that table come the V and J calls and clone size; the DNA was used to work out D and trimming. This sample gives fewer than 90,000 clones in total; roughly 86% of them show up just once. 6.9% of the sample is in the top ten clones.

Overall study results and their limits: A significant rise in spike-specific TCR breadth and depth was observed after two AZD1222 doses relative to day 0 and relative to MenACWY recipients. In the small 56-69-year group, the increase in depth fell short of significance, most likely because of low power. Conclusions about previously exposed vaccinees were limited because only six AZD1222 recipients were SARS-CoV-2 seropositive at baseline. Most participants were white British and females outnumbered males, and the authors suggested that clonal diversity may have been underestimated. Nearly half of unique spike-specific TCRs reportedly recognized epitopes outside regions mutated in the B.1.351 and B.1.1.7 variants. Vaccine-associated CD4 TCRs spanned the whole spike protein, with dominant responses in regions 160-218 and 743-854. Because no day 14 peak-response samples were available, the repertoires could be characterized only after the peak T cell response.

CDR3 length: 18 amino acids, cysteine to phenylalanine. The CDR3 DNA has 54 bases and is translated from base 1. V is cut by 1 base and J by 0 bases, and the space between the germline ends is 16 bases. In the germline V gene (reference sequence), CDR1 corresponds to MNHEY and CDR2 to SMNVEV. The sample's time point label, in plain terms: about 28 days (+/-7) after the second vaccine dose. AZD1222 recipients with second doses at about 4 weeks or about 12 weeks were pooled, because spike-specific TCR depth and breadth did not differ between schedules. Vaccinee samples came from UK trials COV001 and COV002, including a single-blind randomized controlled phase 2/3 trial of AZD1222 (ChAdOx1 nCoV-19) in healthy adults. For TCRbeta chain sequencing, PBMC samples from trial participants were taken at day 0 and at day 28 after the second dose.

This receptor was taken from an adult who received the AZD1222 COVID-19 vaccine. Here the sequenced sample was peripheral blood, taken 28 days after the second AZD1222 dose. The sequence joins TRBV27 to TRBJ1-3; confidence is insufficient to name the D gene. The CDR3 sequence is CASSLLGGVGRSGNTIYF. The nucleotide sequence is given as TGTGCCAGCAGTTTATTGGGTGGCGTCGGTCGCTCTGGAAACACCATATATTTT.